Listed here are 26 T cell receptor beta chains from one sample, sequenced in a study of blood T cell repertoires in COVID-19. Repertoires were generated with immunoSEQ multiplex PCR, while TCRdb's copy carries only in-frame clones and drops some. The sample has roughly 200,000 clones, 70% to 90% seen once. Input material: peripheral blood. These TCRs come from a middle-aged man with COVID-19, enrolled during active disease.

The chain carries TRBV9 and TRBJ1-6, with D possibly being TRBD1 (6 bases). Trimming stripped 0 bases from V and 9 bases from J, with 10 bases between. Per germline, CDR1 SGDLS and CDR2 YYNGEE. The CDR3 runs to 14 residues. In DNA, the CDR3 is TGTGCCAGCAGCGTAGGGAGGGGGGGTTCACCCCTCCACTTT. It specifies CASSVGRGGSPLHF. Complete variable domain (other parts from reference TRBV9 and TRBJ1-6): DSGVTQTPKHLITATGQRVTLRCSPRSGDLSVYWYQQSLDQGLQFLIQYYNGEERAKGNILERFSAQQFPDLHSELNLSSLELGDSALYFCASSVGRGGSPLHFGNGTRLTVT.

The V and J genes are TRBV5-4 and TRBJ1-6, with 9 bases identical to TRBD1. This CDR3 comprises 17 residues. Germline CDR1 and CDR2: SGHNT and YYREEE (reference sequence). V lost 3 bases and J lost 1; bases outside the gene matches: 5. The DNA of the CDR3 is TGTGCCAGCAGCTCGACAGGGGGGAGTTCCTATAATTCACCCCTCCACTTT. This codes for CASSSTGGSSYNSPLHF.

The chain couples TRBV10-3 to TRBJ2-2; D is perhaps TRBD1 (5 bases). The CDR3 length is 16 residues. Germline V gene lookup returns CDR1 ENHRY and CDR2 SYGVKD. The V end was cut by 0 bases, the J end by 4 bases, with 12 bases between. Written as DNA, the CDR3 is TGTGCCATCAGTGAGTCGGGGCGGACGGGCACCGGGGAGCTGTTTTTT. Translation gives CAISESGRTGTGELFF.

The chain recombines TRBV9 with TRBJ2-3; 8 positions match TRBD2. V shed 2 bases and J 1 base; nucleotides not matched to a gene: 0. Germline V lookup: CDR1 SGDLS, CDR2 YYNGEE. The CDR3 is 14 residues long. As DNA, the CDR3 is TGTGCCAGCAGCGTTAGCGGGGGCACAGATACGCAGTATTTT. It translates to CASSVSGGTDTQYF.

The rearrangement links TRBV4-3 to TRBJ2-7; TRBD1 might be the D (5 bases). The CDR3 is 14 amino acids. Between the trimmed V and J ends, which lost 0 bases and 4 bases, there was a span of 10 bases. Germline CDR1 LGHNA, CDR2 YSLEER. Here the CDR3 reads CASSQEIGAYEQYF. CDR3 DNA sequence: TGCGCCAGCAGCCAAGAGATAGGGGCTTACGAGCAGTACTTC.

The V gene is TRBV24-1, the J gene TRBJ2-1; D unresolved. V was cut by 5 bases and J by 6 bases, with 4 bases left in between. The CDR3 runs to 11 residues. The germline CDR1 and CDR2 sequences are KGHDR and SFDVKD. The CDR3 DNA reads TGTGCCACCAGTGGCGGCAATGAGCAGTTCTTC. This gives the protein CATSGGNEQFF.

This chain links TRBV19 with TRBJ1-5; TRBD1 agrees at 7 bases. The CDR3 consists of 16 residues. J gave up 11 bases and V 1 base, and 14 bases lay outside the gene matches. Germline V CDR1 and CDR2: LNHDA, SQIVND (reference sequence). The CDR3 DNA is TGTGCCAGTAGTATAGTTGGTAGACAGGGTAGAATGGCCCAGCATTTT. Its translation is CASSIVGRQGRMAQHF.

The chain recombines TRBV5-1 with TRBJ1-4, with a weak D call TRBD1 (5 bases). The CDR3 has 16 residues. CDR1 is SGHRS, CDR2 YFSETQ, per germline. V lost 4 bases and J 8 bases, leaving 21 bases between the germline ends. The CDR3 region has the DNA TGCGCCAGCAGCGCTGGAAGGGCCGGGACTCAGGAAAAACTGTTTTTT. It codes for CASSAGRAGTQEKLFF.

This clone was counted a single time. The chain uses TRBV9 and TRBJ2-3; the D gene is possibly TRBD1 (6 bases). CDR1 is SGDLS, CDR2 YYNGEE, per germline. CDR3 length: 14 residues. Trimming took 6 bases from V and 3 from J, leaving 14 bases between them. The CDR3 DNA reads as TGTGCCAGCACCAAGGAACAGGGAACAGATACGCAGTATTTT. It yields the protein CASTKEQGTDTQYF.

This chain uses TRBV2 with TRBJ1-1, with TRBD1 identical over 8 bases. V gave up 6 bases and J gave up 3 bases; unmatched junction bases: 9. The germline V gene encodes CDR1 SNHLY and CDR2 FYNNEI. The CDR3 runs to 15 residues. CDR3 sequence: CASSPARGLDTEAFF. The DNA for the CDR3 is TGTGCCAGCAGCCCAGCCAGGGGGCTCGACACTGAAGCTTTCTTT.

This clone occurred once. This chain links TRBV5-4 with TRBJ2-1, with TRBD2 identical over 8 bases. CDR3 length: 16 amino acids. Germline CDR1 and CDR2: SGHNT and YYREEE (reference sequence). V lost 4 bases and J lost 8; bases outside the gene matches: 14. The chain's CDR3 is CASSRGGGTPRDEQFF. CDR3 DNA: TGTGCCAGCAGCCGGGGGGGCGGGACCCCAAGGGATGAGCAGTTCTTC.

The chain employs TRBV4-2 and TRBJ2-3, with 9 bases lining up with TRBD1. Germline assignment: CDR1 LGHNA and CDR2 YNFKEQ. Trimming took 4 bases from V and 4 from J; bases not matched to a gene: 3. This CDR3 region has 14 residues. The CDR3 region has the DNA TGTGCCAGCAGCCTCGGGACAGGGCCAGATACGCAGTATTTT. Its translation: CASSLGTGPDTQYF.

This sequence joins TRBV19 and TRBJ2-7; tentatively, D is TRBD2 (6 bases). Germline CDR1 is LNHDA and CDR2 is SQIVND (reference sequence). Trimming removed 3 bases from V and 5 bases from J, with 11 bases in between. This CDR3 has 13 residues. The CDR3 region has the DNA TGTGCCAGTAGTATTAGGAGGGATAACGAGCAGTACTTC. It specifies CASSIRRDNEQYF.

This clone has a handful of counts. This chain joins TRBV7-2 and TRBJ1-6; the D gene is possibly TRBD1 (6 bases). This CDR3 comprises 14 residues. CDR1 and CDR2 (germline): SGHTA, FQGNSA. Trimming took 5 bases from V and 5 from J, leaving 10 bases between them. CDR3 nucleotide sequence: TGTGCCAGCAGCCTACAGGGTGATAATTCACCCCTCCACTTT. Protein product: CASSLQGDNSPLHF.

The rearrangement joins TRBV7-2 to TRBJ2-5; 8 nucleotides agree with TRBD2. The junction had 3 bases not matched to a gene; V was cut back by 3 bases and J by 0 bases. Germline CDR1 SGHTA, CDR2 FQGNSA. The CDR3 runs to 15 residues. CDR3 region: CASSLVTSDQETQYF. In nucleotides, the CDR3 is TGTGCCAGCAGCTTGGTGACTAGCGACCAAGAGACCCAGTACTTC.

The genes are TRBV4-1 and TRBJ1-4; 10 bases line up with TRBD1. The V gene's germline CDR1 is MGHRA and CDR2 YSYEKL. This CDR3 contains 16 residues. Trimming removed 0 bases from V and 10 bases from J; junction bases left unmatched: 8. Here the CDR3 DNA reads TGCGCCAGCAGCCAAGATTTGGGGACAGGGGCCCTAAAACTGTTTTTT. Its translation: CASSQDLGTGALKLFF.

The chain joins TRBV10-3 to TRBJ1-6; D is uncertain. V lost 10 bases, J lost 1 base, and 17 bases lay in between. Per the germline V gene, CDR1 is ENHRY and CDR2 is SYGVKD. The CDR3 runs to 16 residues. In DNA, the CDR3 is TGTGCCACCGGAATCACAGAAAGGTCCTATAATTCACCCCTCCACTTT. Encoded protein: CATGITERSYNSPLHF.

The J gene is TRBJ2-3, the V gene TRBV18; 13 bases agree with TRBD2. Germline CDR1 and CDR2: KGHSH and LQKENI. Unmatched junction bases numbered 5, after V lost 1 base and J lost 1 base. The CDR3 consists of 18 residues. CDR3 sequence: CASSPLPGLAGGTDTQYF. The CDR3 nucleotides read TGTGCCAGCTCACCACTCCCAGGACTAGCGGGAGGCACAGATACGCAGTATTTT.

This rearrangement joins TRBV6-2 or TRBV6-3 to TRBJ1-2; unclear D gene. CDR3 length: 13 residues. In germline, CDR1 is MNHEY, CDR2 SVGEGT. V was shortened by 4 bases and J by 1 base, with 7 bases between the two germline ends. Here the CDR3 reads CASSSTDNYGYTF. The CDR3 DNA sequence: TGTGCCAGCAGTTCTACAGATAACTATGGCTACACCTTC.

The V call is TRBV7-9, the J call TRBJ2-1; 10 positions match TRBD2. The CDR3 extends over 16 amino acids. Germline trimming cut 6 bases from V and 4 bases from J; bases unmatched to any gene: 9. The V gene's germline CDR1 is SEHNR and CDR2 FQNEAQ (reference sequence). CDR3 protein: CASRYLAGGDYNEQFF. The CDR3 DNA follows: TGTGCCAGCAGGTACTTAGCGGGAGGTGATTACAATGAGCAGTTCTTC.

The chain uses TRBV5-1 and TRBJ2-1; 13 bases align to TRBD2. Looked up from germline, CDR1 is SGHRS and CDR2 is YFSETQ. The CDR3 contains 17 residues. The V and J ends lost 3 bases and 2 bases, in that order; junction bases with no gene match: 5. CDR3 loop: CASSSGLAGVTYNEQFF. Written as DNA, the CDR3 is TGCGCCAGCAGCTCAGGACTAGCGGGAGTCACCTACAATGAGCAGTTCTTC.

This rearrangement joins TRBV6-5 to TRBJ1-1; tentative D call: TRBD1 (5 bases). This CDR3 is built from 15 residues. The germline CDR1 and CDR2 sequences are MNHEY and SVGAGI. Trimming stripped 2 bases from V and 0 bases from J, with 10 bases between. In DNA form, the CDR3 reads TGTGCCAGCAGTTACGCCGTGACAGTGAACACTGAAGCTTTCTTT. It is translated as CASSYAVTVNTEAFF.

The gene calls are TRBV7-2 and TRBJ2-2, with unresolved D. The CDR3 runs 13 residues. V lost 0 bases to trimming and J lost 7 bases, with 6 bases between them. The germline CDR1 and CDR2 sequences are SGHTA and FQGNSA. The CDR3 DNA reads TGTGCCAGCAGCTTAGCCTTCGGCGGGGAGCTGTTTTTT. Amino acid sequence: CASSLAFGGELFF.

The chain employs TRBV4-3 and TRBJ1-2, with no clear D. Trimming took 0 bases from V and 4 from J, leaving 15 bases between them. The germline V gene has CDR1 LGHNA and CDR2 YSLEER. CDR3 length: 16 residues. CDR3 bases: TGCGCCAGCAGCCAAGATATTCGAGGGAATCTCTATGGCTACACCTTC. Translated: CASSQDIRGNLYGYTF.

This rearrangement joins TRBV7-9 to TRBJ2-3, with 11 bases that match TRBD2. CDR3 length equals 18 residues. Germline-derived CDR1 and CDR2 are SEHNR and FQNEAQ (reference sequence). With 5 bases clipped from V and 0 bases from J, the junction kept 10 bases outside the gene matches. Here the CDR3 DNA reads TGTGCCAGCAGCCACAAGAAACGACTAGCGGGGAGCACAGATACGCAGTATTTT. Translating gives CASSHKKRLAGSTDTQYF. Full variable domain (missing parts from reference TRBV7-9 and TRBJ2-3): DTGVSQNPRHKITKRGQNVTFRCDPISEHNRLYWYRQTLGQGPEFLTYFQNEAQLEKSRLLSDRFSAERPKGSFSTLEIQRTEQGDSAMYLCASSHKKRLAGSTDTQYFGPGTRLTVL.

As concerns this clone: Other DNA sequences from this sample encode an identical CDR3 as well. The DNA of the CDR3 is TGTGCCAGCAGCCGACAGGGGGCTGATCAGCCCCAGCATTTT. Residues: CASSRQGADQPQHF. The gene calls are TRBV6-5 and TRBJ1-5; 10 nucleotides align to TRBD1. Germline V gene sequence: CDR1 MNHEY, CDR2 SVGAGI. This CDR3 is 14 amino acids long. V lost 6 bases, J lost 5 bases, and 4 bases stayed unmatched.